The 4 T cell receptor beta chains given below trace back to one sample, sequenced in a study of cytotoxic CD8 clonotypes in ibrutinib-treated CLL listed by TCRdb under 2021. Read against the paper, the sample's time point label means: 24 months on ibrutinib. Library preparation used the immunoSEQ multiplex PCR assay. TCRdb carries this immuneACCESS record with in-frame sequences only. Its versions omit some clonotypes, under half of them owing to an unresolved V gene in the studies checked, with the rest unexplained. This sample is represented by some 200,000 clones; 55% to 85% of them were singletons. The ten largest clones take up around 15% of the sample. The sequencing used PBMCs, collected after 24 months of ibrutinib treatment. The receptors shown here come from a human donor with chronic lymphocytic leukemia.

This sequence joins TRBV5-1 and TRBJ1-2, with D possibly TRBD1 on 5 matching bases. This CDR3 region has 14 residues. Germline CDR1 and CDR2: SGHRS and YFSETQ. V lost 3 bases and J 4 bases, leaving 13 bases between the germline ends. The CDR3 loop is CASSSTGGVYGYTF. In nucleotides, the CDR3 is TGCGCCAGCAGCTCGACGGGAGGGGTCTATGGCTACACCTTC.

V is TRBV5-1 and J is TRBJ1-5, with D possibly matching TRBD1 (5 bases). V lost 1 base and J 3 bases, leaving 11 bases between the germline ends. Germline V CDR1 and CDR2: SGHRS, YFSETQ. The CDR3 extends over 15 amino acids. The CDR3 DNA is TGCGCCAGCAGCTTGTTTGGGGGGGACAATCAGCCCCAGCATTTT. This gives the protein CASSLFGGDNQPQHF.

The chain is built from TRBV28 and TRBJ2-7; 16 nucleotides align to TRBD2. The CDR3 is made up of 16 amino acids. J was trimmed by 6 bases and V by 6 bases; bases with no gene match: 8. From germline, CDR1 is MDHEN and CDR2 SYDVKM. The CDR3, as DNA: TGTGCCAGCAGGCCAGGGACTAGCGGGAGGGCCCTCGAGCAGTACTTC. It yields the protein CASRPGTSGRALEQYF.

The rearrangement uses TRBV7-2 and TRBJ2-7; TRBD2 matches at 7 bases. The trim removed 3 bases at V and 0 bases at J, leaving 5 bases unmatched. Germline-derived CDR1 and CDR2 are SGHTA and FQGNSA. The CDR3 covers 15 residues. The CDR3 bases are TGTGCCAGCAGCTTCTGGGGCGGGAGCTCCTACGAGCAGTACTTC. Protein: CASSFWGGSSYEQYF.